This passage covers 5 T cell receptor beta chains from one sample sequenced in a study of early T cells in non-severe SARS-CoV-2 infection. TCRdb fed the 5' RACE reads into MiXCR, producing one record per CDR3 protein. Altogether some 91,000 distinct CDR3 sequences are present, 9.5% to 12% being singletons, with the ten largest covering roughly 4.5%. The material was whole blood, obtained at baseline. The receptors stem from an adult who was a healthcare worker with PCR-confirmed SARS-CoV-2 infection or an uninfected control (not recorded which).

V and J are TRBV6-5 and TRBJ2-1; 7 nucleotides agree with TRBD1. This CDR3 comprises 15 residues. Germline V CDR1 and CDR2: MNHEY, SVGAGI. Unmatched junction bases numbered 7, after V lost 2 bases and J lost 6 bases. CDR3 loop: CASSYPRGGLNEQFF. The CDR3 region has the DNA TGTGCCAGCAGTTACCCCAGAGGGGGCCTCAATGAGCAGTTCTTC.

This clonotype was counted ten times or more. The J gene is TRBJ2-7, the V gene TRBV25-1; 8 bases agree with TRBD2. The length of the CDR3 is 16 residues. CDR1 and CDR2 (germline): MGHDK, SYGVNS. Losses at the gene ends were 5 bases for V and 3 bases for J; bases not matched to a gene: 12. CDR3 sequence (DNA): TGTGCCAGCAGTCCCCCCGGGAGGGGAACCCTCTACGAGCAGTACTTC. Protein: CASSPPGRGTLYEQYF.

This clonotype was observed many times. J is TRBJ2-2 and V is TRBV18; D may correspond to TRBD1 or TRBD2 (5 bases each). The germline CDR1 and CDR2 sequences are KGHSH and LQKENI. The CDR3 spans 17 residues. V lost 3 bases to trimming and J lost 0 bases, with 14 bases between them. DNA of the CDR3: TGTGCCAGCTCACCTTCCCAGGGAGTGGCGAACACCGGGGAGCTGTTTTTT. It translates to CASSPSQGVANTGELFF.

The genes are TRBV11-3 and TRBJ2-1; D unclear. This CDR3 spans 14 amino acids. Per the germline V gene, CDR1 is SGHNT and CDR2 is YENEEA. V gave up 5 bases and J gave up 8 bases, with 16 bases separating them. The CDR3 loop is CASSPRNSGDEQFF. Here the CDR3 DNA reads TGTGCCAGCAGCCCACGGAACTCGGGCGATGAGCAGTTCTTC.

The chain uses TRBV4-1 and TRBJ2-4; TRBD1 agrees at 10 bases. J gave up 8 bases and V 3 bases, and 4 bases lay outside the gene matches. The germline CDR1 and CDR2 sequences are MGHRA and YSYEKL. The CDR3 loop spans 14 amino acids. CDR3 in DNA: TGCGCCAGCAGCCAGACTGGACAGGGGGACATTCAGTACTTC. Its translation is CASSQTGQGDIQYF.